This entry lists 32 T cell receptor beta chains sequenced from one sample in a study of beta chain features in type 1 diabetes. Broader study findings: Among patients with Type 1 diabetes, TCRB CDR3s were moderately but significantly shorter in every one of the four CD4+ subsets.

These receptors' targets are unknown. Every bit of the isolated RNA underwent reverse transcription, so sequencing read expressed TCRB transcripts. Measured with immunoSEQ multiplex PCR; TCRdb has only the in-frame clones, and not every one. Of some 640,000 clones detected, around 15% appear once; the ten largest clones hold approximately 0.043%. The material sequenced was naive CD4+ T cells from blood. The origin of the receptors is a man aged 18 to 29 with type 1 diabetes.

This clone turned up a few times. The chain links TRBV28 to TRBJ1-2; D call uncertain. V was shortened by 3 bases and J by 6 bases, with 8 bases between the two germline ends. Germline V gives CDR1 MDHEN, CDR2 SYDVKM. The CDR3 covers 12 residues. The CDR3 spells CASSLVLNGYTF. The CDR3 DNA is TGTGCCAGCAGTTTGGTTCTGAATGGCTACACCTTC.

The V and J genes are TRBV7-9 and TRBJ2-2; D possibly corresponds to TRBD1 (6 bases). Germline values: CDR1 SEHNR, CDR2 FQNEAQ (reference sequence). The V end was cut by 5 bases, the J end by 4 bases, with 17 bases between. The CDR3 is 16 residues long. The CDR3 loop reads CASSPDRVGGTGELFF. As DNA, the CDR3 is TGTGCCAGCAGCCCCGACCGTGTAGGGGGCACCGGGGAGCTGTTTTTT. The full variable domain, in which reference TRBV7-9 and TRBJ2-2 provide the parts outside the CDR3, is DTGVSQNPRHKITKRGQNVTFRCDPISEHNRLYWYRQTLGQGPEFLTYFQNEAQLEKSRLLSDRFSAERPKGSFSTLEIQRTEQGDSAMYLCASSPDRVGGTGELFFGEGSRLTVL.

This sequence joins TRBV19 and TRBJ2-4; the D gene could be TRBD1 or TRBD2 (6 bases each). Germline V gene sequence: CDR1 LNHDA, CDR2 SQIVND (reference sequence). The CDR3 spans 14 residues. V lost 4 bases and J 2 bases, leaving 9 bases between the germline ends. The CDR3 nucleotides are TGTGCCAGTAGTAGCGGGACAACCAAAAACATTCAGTACTTC. Encoded protein: CASSSGTTKNIQYF.

The rearrangement uses TRBV5-1 and TRBJ2-1, with a tentative D call TRBD2 (6 bases). The V gene's germline CDR1 is SGHRS and CDR2 YFSETQ. V was shortened by 5 bases and J by 1 base, with 13 bases between the two germline ends. CDR3 length equals 15 residues. The CDR3 DNA sequence: TGCGCCAGCAGTTATTTAGCGGATTCCTACAATGAGCAGTTCTTC. Translated, it gives CASSYLADSYNEQFF.

In DNA, the CDR3 is TGCAGTATAGGGGACAGGGCCCCCTACGAGCAGTACTTC. This gives the protein CSIGDRAPYEQYF. The rearrangement links TRBV29-1 to TRBJ2-7; 9 bases fit TRBD1. CDR1 is SQVTM and CDR2 is ANQGSEA in the germline V gene. The CDR3 runs to 13 residues.

This clone has more than one count but fewer than ten. This chain links TRBV2 with TRBJ2-1; 8 nucleotides agree with TRBD2. Germline CDR1 is SNHLY and CDR2 is FYNNEI. CDR3 length: 18 amino acids. V lost 4 bases to trimming and J lost 8 bases; unmatched junction nucleotides: 19. Here the CDR3 reads CASSVPPDPQREFDEQFF. CDR3 in DNA: TGTGCCAGCAGTGTTCCCCCCGATCCCCAGCGGGAGTTCGATGAGCAGTTCTTC.

V gene TRBV27 combines with J gene TRBJ2-7; 7 nucleotides line up with TRBD1. J was trimmed by 2 bases and V by 7 bases; bases with no gene match: 2. CDR1 is MNHEY and CDR2 is SMNVEV in the germline V gene (reference sequence). This CDR3 region has 12 residues. CDR3 nucleotides: TGTGCCAGCAAGGACAGGACCTACGAGCAGTACTTC. Encoded protein: CASKDRTYEQYF.

This chain uses TRBV5-4 with TRBJ2-1; tentative D call: TRBD1 (7 bases). Germline CDR1 is SGHNT and CDR2 is YYREEE (reference sequence). The V gene lost 0 bases and the J gene lost 9 bases, with 13 bases spanning the gap. The CDR3 is 14 residues long. Written as DNA, the CDR3 is TGTGCCAGCAGCTTGGGTGCAGGGGGAGGTGAGCAGTTCTTC. It translates to CASSLGAGGGEQFF.

The chain links TRBV9 to TRBJ1-2, with 7 nucleotides matching TRBD1. CDR3 length: 15 amino acids. V lost 1 base and J lost 3; bases outside the gene matches: 6. Germline CDR1 reads SGDLS; CDR2 reads YYNGEE. As DNA, the CDR3 is TGTGCCAGCAGCGTACGAGTCAGGGGGGACTATGGCTACACCTTC. As protein: CASSVRVRGDYGYTF.

The chain couples TRBV2 to TRBJ1-5, with 8 bases that match TRBD1. The CDR3 runs 14 residues. After removal of 2 bases from V and 4 bases from J, the junction contained 1 base not matched to a gene. Per germline, CDR1 SNHLY and CDR2 FYNNEI. As DNA, the CDR3 is TGTGCCAGCAGTGAAAACAGGGGGAATCAGCCCCAGCATTTT. Translated, it gives CASSENRGNQPQHF. Complete variable domain (other parts from reference TRBV2 and TRBJ1-5): EPEVTQTPSHQVTQMGQEVILRCVPISNHLYFYWYRQILGQKVEFLVSFYNNEISEKSEIFDDQFSVERPDGSNFTLKIRSTKLEDSAMYFCASSENRGNQPQHFGDGTRLSIL.

The chain couples TRBV4-3 to TRBJ2-7, with TRBD1 matching over 7 bases. The CDR3 sequence is 14 residues long. Losses at the gene ends were 3 bases for V and 2 bases for J; bases not matched to a gene: 4. CDR1 LGHNA and CDR2 YSLEER come from the germline V gene. CDR3 loop: CASSHQTGPYEQYF. CDR3 DNA sequence: TGCGCCAGCAGCCACCAGACAGGGCCCTACGAGCAGTACTTC.

This chain uses TRBV7-2 with TRBJ2-7; D is unresolved. CDR1 and CDR2 (germline): SGHTA, FQGNSA. The CDR3 has 14 residues. Trimming removed 4 bases at V and 5 bases at J, with 15 bases between. CDR3 sequence reads: CASSSDAVPNEQYF. CDR3 DNA sequence: TGTGCCAGCAGCTCGGACGCCGTTCCCAACGAGCAGTACTTC. Variable domain in full (rest from reference TRBV7-2 and TRBJ2-7): GAGVSQSPSNKVTEKGKDVELRCDPISGHTALYWYRQSLGQGLEFLIYFQGNSAPDKSGLPSDRFSAERTGGSVSTLTIQRTQQEDSAVYLCASSSDAVPNEQYFGPGTRLTVT.

The gene calls are TRBV7-3 and TRBJ1-6; D is perhaps TRBD1 (6 bases). This CDR3 region has 17 residues. Per the germline V gene, CDR1 is SGHTA and CDR2 is FQGTGA. V was shortened by 5 bases and J by 0 bases, with 14 bases between the two germline ends. The DNA of the CDR3 is TGTGCCAGCAGCCTCCCAGGGGCCAGCTCCTATAATTCACCCCTCCACTTT. Translated: CASSLPGASSYNSPLHF.

Notes on this clone: The same CDR3 also results from other DNA sequences found in this sample. The chain recombines TRBV7-2 with TRBJ1-1; no reliable D call. The V gene lost 5 bases and the J gene lost 0 bases, with 4 bases spanning the gap. The germline V gene has CDR1 SGHTA and CDR2 FQGNSA. The CDR3 has 12 amino acids. CDR3 coding DNA: TGTGCCAGCAGCCTACTGAACACTGAAGCTTTCTTT. The encoded protein is CASSLLNTEAFF.

This chain joins TRBV19 and TRBJ1-1, with 7 positions matching TRBD1. The CDR3 runs 11 residues. Germline V gene lookup returns CDR1 LNHDA and CDR2 SQIVND (reference sequence). J gave up 7 bases and V 8 bases, and 4 bases lay outside the gene matches. CDR3 protein: CASLRTGEAFF. The CDR3, as DNA: TGTGCCAGTCTTAGGACAGGTGAAGCTTTCTTT.

This chain uses TRBV4-2 with TRBJ2-2; D is undetermined. V was pared by 6 bases and J by 7 bases, with 9 bases between. The CDR3 is made up of 12 amino acids. Germline V gives CDR1 LGHNA, CDR2 YNFKEQ. The chain's CDR3 is CASSQQIGELFF. DNA of the CDR3: TGTGCCAGCAGTCAACAAATCGGGGAGCTGTTTTTT.

This clone came up a few times. Since no conserved phenylalanine or tryptophan closes the CDR3, a read error is the likely cause. No DNA is shown, since the ends of the CDR3 on it are uncertain; the CDR3 is the one TCRdb lists. The V and J genes are TRBV7-7 and TRBJ1-2. Counting both end residues, the CDR3 totals 11 amino acids. CDR1 and CDR2 from the germline V gene are SSHAT and FNYEAQ (reference sequence). The CDR3 sequence is CASSPLDRTDV.

This clone was observed a handful of times. This specimen includes other DNA sequences encoding the same CDR3. The chain carries TRBV29-1 and TRBJ1-3; no reliable D call. V lost 6 bases and J lost 3, with 12 bases in between. CDR1 is SQVTM and CDR2 is ANQGSEA in the germline V gene. The CDR3 has 13 amino acids. CDR3: CSVERSSGNTIYF. In nucleotides, the CDR3 is TGCAGCGTCGAAAGGAGCAGTGGAAACACCATATATTTT.

The CDR3 spells CASSVPLSIGTGELFF. The CDR3 DNA sequence: TGTGCCAGCAGCGTTCCGCTGAGTATTGGCACCGGGGAGCTGTTTTTT. The gene calls are TRBV9 and TRBJ2-2, with D uncertain. Germline V gene sequence: CDR1 SGDLS, CDR2 YYNGEE. This CDR3 is 16 amino acids long. With 2 bases removed from V and 4 bases from J, the gap between germline ends came to 15 bases.

The chain carries TRBV4-2 and TRBJ2-2, with 9 bases fitting TRBD1. The CDR3 totals 16 residues. CDR1 LGHNA and CDR2 YNFKEQ come from the germline V gene. V was clipped by 0 bases and J by 1 base; unmatched bases: 0. CDR3 residues: CASSQETGGNTGELFF. The CDR3 DNA reads as TGTGCCAGCAGCCAAGAGACAGGGGGGAACACCGGGGAGCTGTTTTTT.

This clone showed up just a few times. The J gene is TRBJ2-1, the V gene TRBV6-6; D tentatively fits TRBD1 or TRBD2 (6 bases each). With 2 bases removed from V and 13 bases from J, the gap between germline ends came to 21 bases. This CDR3 has 15 residues. Germline CDR1 reads MNHNY; CDR2 reads SVGAGI (reference sequence). For the CDR3, the DNA is TGTGCCAGCAGTTACGCGAGGAGGGGGGATTCTGGACAGTTCTTC. Protein: CASSYARRGDSGQFF.

Only a few counts were recorded for this clone. CDR3 nucleotide sequence: TGCAGCCCCCCCTGGGAGACCCAGTACTTC. Encoded protein: CSPPWETQYF. The rearrangement links TRBV20-1 to TRBJ2-5; D is unresolved. The CDR3 runs to 10 residues. Germline loops: CDR1 DFQATT, CDR2 SNEGSKA (reference sequence).

The sample holds a few counts of this clone. The chain has TRBV28 and TRBJ2-7; D may correspond to TRBD1 or TRBD2 (5 bases each). Per germline, CDR1 MDHEN and CDR2 SYDVKM. This CDR3 region has 12 residues. The V gene lost 3 bases and the J gene lost 12 bases, with 15 bases spanning the gap. The chain's CDR3 is CASSFGARRGYF. DNA for the CDR3: TGTGCCAGCAGTTTTGGGGCGAGACGGGGGTACTTC.

The genes are TRBV30 and TRBJ1-5, with D unclear. V was trimmed by 0 bases and J by 2 bases, leaving 8 bases between them. CDR3 length equals 14 residues. Germline V gene lookup returns CDR1 GTSNPN and CDR2 SVGIG (reference sequence). CDR3 loop: CAWSVQVGNQPQHF. Written as DNA, the CDR3 is TGTGCCTGGAGTGTACAAGTGGGCAATCAGCCCCAGCATTTT.

Only a few counts were recorded for this clone. The same CDR3 arises from other DNA sequences in this sample as well. The rearrangement joins TRBV25-1 to TRBJ2-7; 9 bases align to TRBD1. Germline V gives CDR1 MGHDK, CDR2 SYGVNS. V dropped 2 bases and J dropped 3; count of bases not matched to a gene: 2. The CDR3 is 14 amino acids. The CDR3 region has the DNA TGTGCCAGCAGTGAACCGGGACAGGGCTACGAGCAGTACTTC. Its translation is CASSEPGQGYEQYF.

In its sample, this clone was seen a few times. The chain couples TRBV7-2 to TRBJ2-7; 7 nucleotides agree with TRBD1. The CDR3 consists of 16 residues. V was clipped by 3 bases and J by 5 bases; unmatched bases: 13. Germline CDR1 and CDR2: SGHTA and FQGNSA. CDR3 nucleotide sequence: TGTGCCAGCAGCTTTGGGGTAAACAGGGGTTACGACGAGCAGTACTTC. This codes for CASSFGVNRGYDEQYF.

The chain has TRBV7-2 and TRBJ1-5; no clear D gene. There are 15 residues in the CDR3. Trimming left V 0 bases short and J 4 bases short, with 10 bases between. Germline assignment: CDR1 SGHTA and CDR2 FQGNSA. The CDR3 DNA reads as TGTGCCAGCAGCTTAGCGCTTTGGGAGAATCAGCCCCAGCATTTT. This sequence encodes CASSLALWENQPQHF. The full variable domain, with the rest looked up from reference TRBV7-2 and TRBJ1-5, is GAGVSQSPSNKVTEKGKDVELRCDPISGHTALYWYRQSLGQGLEFLIYFQGNSAPDKSGLPSDRFSAERTGGSVSTLTIQRTQQEDSAVYLCASSLALWENQPQHFGDGTRLSIL.

In this sample, this clone turned up a few times. The chain links TRBV2 to TRBJ1-2; D is ambiguous. Germline values: CDR1 SNHLY, CDR2 FYNNEI. V gave up 6 bases and J gave up 3 bases, with 11 bases separating them. The length of the CDR3 is 13 residues. CDR3 DNA sequence: TGTGCCAGCAGACCCGGTCCCGACTATGGCTACACCTTC. Its translation: CASRPGPDYGYTF.

A few counts support this clone. The sample carries other DNA sequences with the same CDR3. The genes are TRBV9 and TRBJ2-1; 8 positions match TRBD2. CDR3 length: 15 residues. The junction had 3 bases not matched to a gene; V was cut back by 0 bases and J by 4 bases. Germline V lookup: CDR1 SGDLS, CDR2 YYNGEE. CDR3 coding DNA: TGTGCCAGCAGCGTAGTAGCGGGGTCTTACAATGAGCAGTTCTTC. Its protein is CASSVVAGSYNEQFF.

The table lists this clone with a few counts. This chain connects TRBV18 to TRBJ1-1; weak D call: TRBD1 (6 bases). The CDR3 spans 13 residues. Looked up from germline, CDR1 is KGHSH and CDR2 is LQKENI. The V and J ends lost 4 bases and 3 bases respectively, with 9 bases between them. The CDR3 DNA sequence: TGTGCCAGCTCACTTCACAGGGACACTGAAGCTTTCTTT. Translated, it gives CASSLHRDTEAFF.

J is TRBJ2-7 and V is TRBV7-2, with 10 bases matching TRBD2. The germline gives CDR1 SGHTA, CDR2 FQGNSA. The CDR3 has 15 amino acids. Trimming at V came to 5 bases and at J to 2 bases, leaving 6 bases not matched to a gene. The CDR3 DNA reads TGTGCCAGCAGCCGTCAGCGGGAGGGTGCCTACGAGCAGTACTTC. This sequence encodes CASSRQREGAYEQYF.

The V call is TRBV7-9, the J call TRBJ2-5; TRBD2 matches 12 bases. V lost 5 bases to trimming and J lost 7 bases; unmatched junction nucleotides: 20. CDR1 and CDR2 (germline): SEHNR, FQNEAQ (reference sequence). This CDR3 region has 19 residues. The CDR3 nucleotides read TGTGCCAGCAGCCGACGATGGACTAGCGGGGAGACAGGGAGCGGGACCCAGTACTTC. As protein: CASSRRWTSGETGSGTQYF. The full variable domain, completed using reference TRBV7-9 and TRBJ2-5, is DTGVSQNPRHKITKRGQNVTFRCDPISEHNRLYWYRQTLGQGPEFLTYFQNEAQLEKSRLLSDRFSAERPKGSFSTLEIQRTEQGDSAMYLCASSRRWTSGETGSGTQYFGPGTRLLVL.